These 4 T cell receptor beta chains came from one sample sequenced in a study of cytomegalovirus exposure and HLA in healthy donors (dated 2017 in TCRdb). Library preparation was by the immunoSEQ multiplex PCR assay. TCRdb obtained this table from immuneACCESS and retained in-frame rearrangements with V and J assigned. These tables miss some clones; where compared with another copy, unresolved V genes account for less than half of the shortfall, and the remainder is unexplained. The sample has 130,000 to 150,000 clones on record, about 87% of them singletons. Under 5% of the sample lies in the top ten. The sequenced sample consisted of PBMCs. These receptors originate from a man between 18 and 35 years old in good health and CMV-seropositive.

The rearrangement joins TRBV5-6 to TRBJ2-1; D perhaps matches TRBD1 (5 bases). The CDR3 spans 15 residues. CDR1 and CDR2 (germline): SGHDT, YYEEEE. The V end lost 4 bases, the J end lost 0 bases, and 11 bases lay between the germline ends. CDR3 nucleotide sequence: TGTGCCAGCAGCCTCAGGGCGAGCTCCTACAATGAGCAGTTCTTC. It is translated as CASSLRASSYNEQFF.

V usage is TRBV7-9 and J usage is TRBJ2-5; D uncertain. V shed 5 bases and J shed 2 bases, with 3 bases lying between them. Germline values: CDR1 SEHNR, CDR2 FQNEAQ (reference sequence). This CDR3 contains 11 residues. The CDR3 DNA follows: TGTGCCAGCAGCCAGCAAGAGACCCAGTACTTC. Translating gives CASSQQETQYF.

Comments on this clone: Distinct nucleotide sequences in the sample also encode this CDR3. J is TRBJ2-3 and V is TRBV18, with D uncertain. Germline V CDR1 and CDR2: KGHSH, LQKENI. Trimming cost V 6 bases and J 2 bases, with 6 bases left between them. The CDR3 extends over 12 amino acids. The CDR3 nucleotides are TGTGCCAGCTCCCCGTACACAGATACGCAGTATTTT. It is translated as CASSPYTDTQYF. The whole variable domain, remainder taken from reference TRBV18 and TRBJ2-3, is NAGVMQNPRHLVRRRGQEARLRCSPMKGHSHVYWYRQLPEEGLKFMVYLQKENIIDESGMPKERFSAEFPKEGPSILRIQQVVRGDSAAYFCASSPYTDTQYFGPGTRLTVL.

The V gene is TRBV4-1, the J gene TRBJ2-1, with D perhaps matching TRBD2 (6 bases). The V gene lost 1 base and the J gene lost 9 bases, with 13 bases spanning the gap. Germline V lookup: CDR1 MGHRA, CDR2 YSYEKL. The CDR3 covers 14 residues. The CDR3 region is CASSQGSGAVEQFF. CDR3 nucleotide sequence: TGCGCCAGCAGCCAAGGCTCGGGAGCGGTTGAGCAGTTCTTC.